This T cell receptor (beta chain) was sequenced for a study of T cells in Graves' hyperthyroidism and ophthalmopathy. Study results and caveats: Appearing also in blood were most of the thyroid clonotypes expanded above 0.001.

Clinicians diagnosed patients from clinical symptoms, serum thyroxine and TRAb, thyroid ultrasound and orbital computed tomography. The investigators amplified TCR beta CDR3 regions from RNA transcripts. First-round RT-PCR with HTBI primers amplified the TCR CDR3 region. TCRdb redid the calling of the multiplex PCR reads with MiXCR, one entry per CDR3 protein. The repertoire includes fewer than 450,000 distinct CDR3 sequences, approximately 16% of them detected once, and approximately 19% sits in the top ten. The sample holds many counts of this clonotype. Its antigen remains unknown. The junction had 4 bases not matched to a gene; V was cut back by 4 bases and J by 2 bases. CDR3 length equals 14 residues. From germline, CDR1 is SGHVS and CDR2 FNYEAQ.

The chain employs TRBV7-6 and TRBJ2-7, with 8 bases matching TRBD1. This receptor was taken from a woman aged 60-70 years with Graves' ophthalmopathy. Specimen: blood. This CDR3 is CASSSSDRAYEQYF. In nucleotides, the CDR3 is TGTGCCAGCAGCTCCTCGGACAGGGCCTACGAGCAGTACTTC.